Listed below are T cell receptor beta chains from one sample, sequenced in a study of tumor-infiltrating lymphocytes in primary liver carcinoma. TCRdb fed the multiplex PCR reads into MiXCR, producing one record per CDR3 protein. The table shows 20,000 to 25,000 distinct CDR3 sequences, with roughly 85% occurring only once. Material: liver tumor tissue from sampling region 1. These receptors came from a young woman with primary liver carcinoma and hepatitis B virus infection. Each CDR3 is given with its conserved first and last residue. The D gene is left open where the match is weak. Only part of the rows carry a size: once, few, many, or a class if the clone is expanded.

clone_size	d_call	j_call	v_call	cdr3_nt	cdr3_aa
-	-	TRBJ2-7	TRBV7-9	TGTGCCAGCAGCTCGGGGGGCCTCTCATACGGGCACTACTTC	CASSSGGLSYGHYF
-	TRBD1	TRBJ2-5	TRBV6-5	TGTACCATCAGTACTGACAGGGGGCTGACTCAGTACTTC	CTISTDRGLTQYF
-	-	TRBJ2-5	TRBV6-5	TGTGCCAGCAGCACCGAGAGGGTGCTGACCCAGTATTTC	CASSTERVLTQYF
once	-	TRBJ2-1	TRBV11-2	TGTGTCAGCTCATTTGGAAGCGTGAGGGTGGGCAATGAGCAGTTCTTC	CVSSFGSVRVGNEQFF
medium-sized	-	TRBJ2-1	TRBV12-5	TGTGCTAGTGGTTTCGTGGACAGTTTGCAGTTCTTC	CASGFVDSLQFF
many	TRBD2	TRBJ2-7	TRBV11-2	TGTGCCAGCAGTAGGGAGGGCCTTTACGAGCAGTACTTC	CASSREGLYEQYF
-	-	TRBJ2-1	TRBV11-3	TGTTTCAGCAGTTCAACGGGACACGGCTTCTTAGATGAGCAGTTCTTC	CFSSSTGHGFLDEQFF
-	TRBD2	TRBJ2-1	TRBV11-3	TGTGCCAGCAGCTTAGGCCTACTAGCGGAAGACTATAATGAGCAGTTCTTC	CASSLGLLAEDYNEQFF
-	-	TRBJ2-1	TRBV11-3	TGTGCCAGCAGTTCAAAGGGACACGCCTTCTTGGATGAACAGTTCTTC	CASSSKGHAFLDEQFF
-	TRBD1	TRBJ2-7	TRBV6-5	TGTGCCAGCAGTTACCATCGACAGGGGGGTTACGAGCAGTACTTC	CASSYHRQGGYEQYF
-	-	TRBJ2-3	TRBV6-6	TGTGCAAGCAGCTACTCTTTCGCCAGCGTGTCCACAGATACGCAGTATTTT	CASSYSFASVSTDTQYF
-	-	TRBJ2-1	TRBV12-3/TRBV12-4	TGTGCCAGCAGCTACGGACTGCGGGGCTACAATGAGCAGTTCTTC	CASSYGLRGYNEQFF
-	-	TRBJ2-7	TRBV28	TGTGTCAGCAACTTCATTGATAGAACTTACGAGCAGTACTTC	CVSNFIDRTYEQYF
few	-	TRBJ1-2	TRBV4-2	TGTGTCAGCAGCCCGGGACACTATGGCTACACCTTT	CVSSPGHYGYTF
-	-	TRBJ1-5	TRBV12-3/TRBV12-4	TGTGCAAGCAGCCGATTAGATATGGGGACCGATCAACCCCAGCATTTT	CASSRLDMGTDQPQHF
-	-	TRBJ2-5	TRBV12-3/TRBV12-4	TGTGACAGCAGCATCTACCCCGGTAGCAAAGAGACCCAGTACTTC	CDSSIYPGSKETQYF
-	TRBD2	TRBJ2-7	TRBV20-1	TGCAGTGCACCCTGGACTAGCAGAAGATACGAGCAGTACTTC	CSAPWTSRRYEQYF
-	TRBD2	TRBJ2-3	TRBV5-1	TGCGCCAGCAGCCTAATAGCGGGAGGACGATCTAGCACAGATACGCAGTATTTT	CASSLIAGGRSSTDTQYF
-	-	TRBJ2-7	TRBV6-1	TGTGCCAGCTGCGAGAGCTCCTACGAGCGGTACTTC	CASCESSYERYF
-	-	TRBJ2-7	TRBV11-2	TGTGCCAATAAGATTACGAGGAACTACGAGCAGTACTTC	CANKITRNYEQYF
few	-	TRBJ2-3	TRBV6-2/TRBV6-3	TGTGCCAGCAGTTACCCGGGGACCACAGATACGCGGTGTTTT	CASSYPGTTDTRCF
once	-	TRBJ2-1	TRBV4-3	TGCGCCAGCAGCCATACAGAGTTTGTCAATGAGCGGTTCTTC	CASSHTEFVNERFF
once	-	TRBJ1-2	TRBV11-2	TGTGCCAGCACCCAGGAGGGGGGTCGAGGCTACACCTTC	CASTQEGGRGYTF
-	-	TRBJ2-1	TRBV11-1	TGTGCCAGCAGCCGGAGACAGACCTCCTGCATTGAGCAGTTCTTC	CASSRRQTSCIEQFF
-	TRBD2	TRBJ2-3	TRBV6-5	TGTGCCAACAATGAAGCGGGAGCCCAAGATACTCAGTATTTT	CANNEAGAQDTQYF
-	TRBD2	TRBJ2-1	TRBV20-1	TGCAGTGCTGGAGACTCCCACGGGACTAGCGGGAGCTATGAGCAGTTCTTC	CSAGDSHGTSGSYEQFF
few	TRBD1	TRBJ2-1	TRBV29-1	TGCAGCGTTGAGGGGGACAGGAACAATGAGCAGTTCTTC	CSVEGDRNNEQFF
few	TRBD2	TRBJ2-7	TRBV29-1	TGCAGTGTTGTGATGACTAGCGGGTTAAGCTACGAGCAGTACTTC	CSVVMTSGLSYEQYF
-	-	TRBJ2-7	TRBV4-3	TGCGCCAGCAGCCAGCTCCGGGGCACCCCCTACGAGCAGTATTTC	CASSQLRGTPYEQYF
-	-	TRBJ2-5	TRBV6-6	TGTGCCAGTCCTCTTAAAGCAGCAGGGGCTGGGGAGACCCAGTACTTC	CASPLKAAGAGETQYF
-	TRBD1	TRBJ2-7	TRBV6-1	TGTACAAGCGGTGACGGGACAGGGGGTTACGAGCAGTACTTC	CTSGDGTGGYEQYF
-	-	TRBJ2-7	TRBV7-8	TGTGCCACCAGCTCGGGTCGCGGTCGTACTATGATCTCCTACGAACTGTACTTC	CATSSGRGRTMISYELYF
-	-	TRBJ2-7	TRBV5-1	TGCGCCAGCAGCTGGTACAAGACCTACGAGCAGTACTTC	CASSWYKTYEQYF
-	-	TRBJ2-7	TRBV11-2	TGTGCCAGCAGCCAGTACACCTTCTCCTACGAGCAGTACTTC	CASSQYTFSYEQYF
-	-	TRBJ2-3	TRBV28	TGTGCCAGCACTCGGAGTAGCTGGGTGAGAGATACGCAGTATTTT	CASTRSSWVRDTQYF
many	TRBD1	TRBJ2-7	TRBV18	TGTGCCAGCTCACCACAGGGGGCGGCGGCCTACGAGCAGTACTTC	CASSPQGAAAYEQYF
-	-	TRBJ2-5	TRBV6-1	TGTGCCAACAGTGACAAATTATACACCACCCAGTACTTC	CANSDKLYTTQYF
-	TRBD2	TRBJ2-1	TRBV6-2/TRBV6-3	TGTGTCAGCAGTTACTGGGGACGACTAGCGGGAGGGGGACCTTACAATGAGCAGTTCTTC	CVSSYWGRLAGGGPYNEQFF
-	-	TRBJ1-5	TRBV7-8	TGTGCAAGCAGCTTAACGGGAGGAGAGTATCAGCACCAGCATTTT	CASSLTGGEYQHQHF
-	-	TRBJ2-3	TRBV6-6	TGTGCCAGCAGCTGGGACTCGACTCCCAACACAGATATACAGTATTTT	CASSWDSTPNTDIQYF
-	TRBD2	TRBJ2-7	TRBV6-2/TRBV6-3	TGTGCCAGCAGTCACTGGGGAGGACTAGCGGGAGCGGGGCCTTACAATGAGCAGTACTTC	CASSHWGGLAGAGPYNEQYF
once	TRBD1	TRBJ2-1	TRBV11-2	TGTGCCAGCAGACCCCTGGGGACAGGGGTCAACCATGGGCAGTTCTTC	CASRPLGTGVNHGQFF
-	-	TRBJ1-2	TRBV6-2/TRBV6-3	TGTGCCAGTAGTCCAAGGGCAGACTATGGCTACACCTTC	CASSPRADYGYTF
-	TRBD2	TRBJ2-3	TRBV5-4	TGTGCCAGCAGTAACCCGGCGGCTAGCGGGAGTCGGACAGTTAAGCAGTACTTT	CASSNPAASGSRTVKQYF
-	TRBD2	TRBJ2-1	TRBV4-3	TGTGCCAGCTGTCAAAACGTAGCGGGAGCCAGAGATGAGCAGTTCTTC	CASCQNVAGARDEQFF
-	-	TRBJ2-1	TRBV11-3	TGTGCCGGCAGATCAACGGAACACGGCTTCTTGGATGAACAGTTCTTC	CAGRSTEHGFLDEQFF
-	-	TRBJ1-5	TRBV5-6	TGTGCCAGCAGCATAAGGGGCAGCAATCAGCCCCAGCGTTTT	CASSIRGSNQPQRF
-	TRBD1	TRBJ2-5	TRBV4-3	TGCGCCAGCAGCCAAGAGGGGACAGGCTACCAAGAGACCCAGTACTTC	CASSQEGTGYQETQYF
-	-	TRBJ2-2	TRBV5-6	TGTGCCAGCAACACCCCCCAGGCGGATTACACCGGGGAGCAGTTTTTT	CASNTPQADYTGEQFF
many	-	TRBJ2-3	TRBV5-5	TGTGCCAGCAGCTTTGCCGCGAAGGGGGGCACAGATACGCAGTTTTTT	CASSFAAKGGTDTQFF
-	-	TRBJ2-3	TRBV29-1	TGCAGCGTTGAATTAAGCACAGATACGCAGTATTTT	CSVELSTDTQYF
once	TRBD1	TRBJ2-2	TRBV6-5	TGTGCCAGAAGTCCGCGGACAGGGTTCACAAGGGAGCTGTTTTTT	CARSPRTGFTRELFF
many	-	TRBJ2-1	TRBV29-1	TGCAGCGTTGAAGGGTTGGGACCGACATACAATGAGCAGTTCTTC	CSVEGLGPTYNEQFF
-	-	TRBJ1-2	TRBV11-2	TGTGCCAGCAGCTTAAGGGAAGTTAACAATGGCCATACCTTC	CASSLREVNNGHTF
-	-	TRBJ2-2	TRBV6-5	TGTGCCATCAGTCCGCTGACAGAGTTCACCGGGGAGCTGTTTTTT	CAISPLTEFTGELFF
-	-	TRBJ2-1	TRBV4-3	TGCACCAGTAGCCAAGATGCCTTAAGCTCCTACAATGAGCAATTCTTC	CTSSQDALSSYNEQFF
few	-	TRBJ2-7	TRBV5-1	TGTGCCAGCAACTGGGACAAGGCCTACGAGCAGTACTTC	CASNWDKAYEQYF
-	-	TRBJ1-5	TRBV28	TGTGCCAGCGGGCCAGGGAGACGGCCCCAGCACTTT	CASGPGRRPQHF